This TCR beta chain was profiled in a study of Tregs in tolerant kidney transplant recipients. V gave up 6 bases and J gave up 0 bases, with 9 bases separating them. The CDR3 consists of 14 residues. Looked up from germline, CDR1 is SNHLY and CDR2 is FYNNEI. Related graft donors supplied nonmyeloablative bone marrow transplants, and mixed chimerism was transient. Clones were sequenced by immunoSEQ multiplex PCR, and TCRdb holds only the in-frame ones, with some missing. The table shows approximately 60,000 clones, with roughly 86% occurring only once. J is TRBJ1-5 and V is TRBV2; D unresolved. This TCR derives from a human patient who received a combined kidney and bone marrow transplant. The graft donor may be the source of some T cells. Sequencing was performed on CD4+ T cells from blood (PBMCs), taken 6 months after the transplant. CDR3 sequence: CASSARNSNQPQHF. CDR3 sequence (DNA): TGTGCCAGCAGCGCCAGGAATAGCAATCAGCCCCAGCATTTT.